This T cell receptor beta chain was found in a study of shared clonotypes between healthy human individuals. Overall study findings and caveats: Limitation of the genetic and exposure-history diversity represented came from the few donors.

Every one of the donors was a Caucasian adult that lived in Nashville, Tennessee. This clone was counted a few times. Its target is not known. V was shortened by 4 bases and J by 5 bases, with 15 bases between the two germline ends. Germline V gene data show CDR1 as GTSNPN and CDR2 as SVGIG (reference sequence). There are 14 residues in the CDR3. The deep-level immunoSEQ assay was used. This table comes from immunoSEQ multiplex PCR, and its TCRdb copy is limited to in-frame clones, with some not included. The sample carries around 980,000 clones, 75% to 85% recorded once. This chain connects TRBV30 to TRBJ1-5; D remains unclear. The sample consisted of memory CD4+ T cells from PBMCs. Subset denoted: CD45RA-negative fraction. The source of this sequence is a man between 18 and 29 years old in good health. Some clones in this sample may be carry-over from other donors' samples. The CDR3 bases are TGTGCCTGGAATTCTGCAGGTTGGGATCAGCCCCAGCATTTT. As protein: CAWNSAGWDQPQHF.